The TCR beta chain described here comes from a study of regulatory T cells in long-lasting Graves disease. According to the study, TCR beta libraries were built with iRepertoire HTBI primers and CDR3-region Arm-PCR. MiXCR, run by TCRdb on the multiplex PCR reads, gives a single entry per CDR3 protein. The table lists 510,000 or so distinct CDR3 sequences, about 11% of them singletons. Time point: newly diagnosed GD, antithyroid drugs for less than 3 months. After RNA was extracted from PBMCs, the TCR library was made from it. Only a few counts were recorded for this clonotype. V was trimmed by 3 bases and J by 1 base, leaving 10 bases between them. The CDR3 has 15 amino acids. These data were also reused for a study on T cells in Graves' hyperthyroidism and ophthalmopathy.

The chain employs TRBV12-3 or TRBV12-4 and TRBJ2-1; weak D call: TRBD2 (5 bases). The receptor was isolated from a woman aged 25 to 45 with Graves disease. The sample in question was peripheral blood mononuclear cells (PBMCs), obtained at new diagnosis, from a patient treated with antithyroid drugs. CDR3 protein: CASSLERPSYNEQFF. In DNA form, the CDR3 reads TGTGCCAGCAGTTTGGAGCGGCCTTCCTACAATGAGCAGTTCTTC.